A selection of T cell receptor beta chains follows, all from one sample in a study of T-cell memory formation after mild COVID-19. Each CDR3 protein is one row after TCRdb ran MiXCR on the 5' RACE reads. The sample yields about half a million distinct CDR3 sequences, around a sixth seen once. The sample consisted of PBMCs or a T cell subset sorted from them (not recorded which). These receptors all come from an adult woman who had mild COVID-19 (a few samples of this study predate the infection). Cell type and time point are not known. Each CDR3 is given with its conserved first and last residue. The order of the fields is J gene, V gene, D gene, clone size, CDR3 length, CDR3 protein, CDR3 DNA. A D gene is named only where the DNA matches it firmly. Only some rows state a clone size, as once, few, many or a class for expanded clones.

J: TRBJ2-7
V: TRBV29-1
D: TRBD2
size: few
length: 15
CDR3: CSAGNAGTSGGRQYF
DNA: TGCAGCGCCGGTAACGCCGGGACTAGCGGGGGACGGCAGTACTTC

J: TRBJ2-2
V: TRBV3-1
D: .
size: few
length: 12
CDR3: CASSLQAGELFF
DNA: TGTGCCAGCAGCCTTCAGGCCGGGGAGCTGTTTTTT

J: TRBJ2-3
V: TRBV2
D: .
size: few
length: 15
CDR3: CASSRKGASGDTQYF
DNA: TGTGCCAGCAGTCGCAAGGGGGCTAGCGGAGATACGCAGTATTTT

J: TRBJ2-5
V: TRBV5-6
D: TRBD2
size: .
length: 15
CDR3: CASSLLGTTRETQYF
DNA: TGTGCCAGCAGCTTGCTAGGGACTACCCGTGAGACCCAGTACTTC

J: TRBJ2-3
V: TRBV12-3/TRBV12-4
D: .
size: .
length: 13
CDR3: CASRDSRTDTQYF
DNA: TGTGCCAGCCGGGACTCTCGCACAGATACGCAGTATTTT

J: TRBJ2-2
V: TRBV3-2
D: .
size: .
length: 17
CDR3: CASSQDRTGRNTGELFF
DNA: TGTGCCAGCAGCCAAGATCGGACAGGGAGGAACACCGGGGAGCTGTTTTTT

J: TRBJ1-4
V: TRBV5-1
D: TRBD1
size: few
length: 16
CDR3: CASSLVEGGNREKLFF
DNA: TGCGCCAGCAGCTTGGTCGAAGGGGGCAATCGTGAAAAACTGTTTTTT

J: TRBJ2-7
V: TRBV5-6
D: .
size: few
length: 15
CDR3: CASSFPGSSSYEQYF
DNA: TGTGCCAGCAGCTTTCCGGGCAGTAGCTCCTACGAGCAGTACTTC

J: TRBJ2-7
V: TRBV7-3
D: .
size: few
length: 14
CDR3: CASSLTEISYEQYF
DNA: TGTGCCAGCAGCTTAACGGAAATCTCCTACGAGCAGTACTTC

J: TRBJ2-3
V: TRBV5-6
D: TRBD1
size: .
length: 15
CDR3: CASSLAGQGTDTQYF
DNA: TGTGCCAGCAGCTTGGCCGGACAGGGGACAGATACGCAGTATTTT

J: TRBJ2-3
V: TRBV5-1
D: .
size: .
length: 15
CDR3: CASSLGDHSTDTQYF
DNA: TGCGCCAGCAGCTTGGGGGACCATAGCACAGATACGCAGTATTTT

J: TRBJ1-1
V: TRBV12-3/TRBV12-4
D: TRBD1
size: few
length: 16
CDR3: CASSPLDRPVNTEAFF
DNA: TGTGCCAGCAGTCCCTTGGACAGGCCGGTGAACACTGAAGCTTTCTTT

J: TRBJ2-7
V: TRBV18
D: .
size: many
length: 13
CDR3: CASSVGANYEQYF
DNA: TGTGCCAGCTCAGTGGGGGCCAACTACGAGCAGTACTTC

J: TRBJ2-5
V: TRBV12-3/TRBV12-4
D: .
size: .
length: 13
CDR3: CASSFGRSETQYF
DNA: TGTGCCAGCAGTTTTGGCAGGTCAGAGACCCAGTACTTC

J: TRBJ2-2
V: TRBV6-5
D: .
size: once
length: 13
CDR3: CASSYPAGGELFF
DNA: TGTGCCAGCAGTTACCCAGCCGGCGGGGAGCTGTTTTTT

J: TRBJ2-2
V: TRBV12-3/TRBV12-4
D: .
size: .
length: 13
CDR3: CASSLGTYGELFF
DNA: TGTGCCAGCAGTCTTGGGACGTACGGGGAGCTGTTTTTT

J: TRBJ2-7
V: TRBV5-1
D: TRBD1
size: .
length: 15
CDR3: CASSFGTGGTYEQYF
DNA: TGCGCCAGCAGCTTCGGGACAGGGGGAACCTACGAGCAGTACTTC

J: TRBJ2-3
V: TRBV7-8
D: TRBD2
size: many
length: 16
CDR3: CASSLVLAGHTDTQYF
DNA: TGTGCCAGCAGCTTAGTCCTAGCGGGACACACAGATACGCAGTATTTT

J: TRBJ1-5
V: TRBV12-3/TRBV12-4
D: TRBD1
size: once
length: 12
CDR3: CASSQGGKPQHF
DNA: TGTGCCAGCAGCCAGGGGGGCAAGCCCCAGCATTTT

J: TRBJ2-5
V: TRBV4-2
D: TRBD2
size: few
length: 16
CDR3: CASSQVGGDLEGTQYF
DNA: TGTGCCAGCAGCCAAGTCGGGGGGGACTTGGAGGGAACCCAGTACTTC

J: TRBJ2-7
V: TRBV18
D: .
size: .
length: 15
CDR3: CASSMQTAATYEQYF
DNA: TGTGCCAGCTCCATGCAAACAGCAGCTACCTACGAGCAGTACTTC

J: TRBJ2-3
V: TRBV19
D: TRBD2
size: .
length: 15
CDR3: CASRDLAGDADTQYF
DNA: TGTGCCAGTAGAGATCTAGCGGGAGACGCAGATACGCAGTATTTT

J: TRBJ2-7
V: TRBV3-1
D: TRBD1
size: few
length: 14
CDR3: CASSPRTGGNEQYF
DNA: TGTGCCAGCAGCCCTCGGACAGGGGGCAACGAGCAGTACTTC

J: TRBJ2-1
V: TRBV19
D: TRBD2
size: .
length: 16
CDR3: CASTPAGRVGGSEQFF
DNA: TGTGCCAGTACCCCGGCCGGGAGGGTGGGGGGCTCGGAGCAGTTCTTC

J: TRBJ2-5
V: TRBV29-1
D: TRBD2
size: few
length: 14
CDR3: CSVVHRGDQETQYF
DNA: TGCAGCGTTGTACATCGGGGGGACCAAGAGACCCAGTACTTC